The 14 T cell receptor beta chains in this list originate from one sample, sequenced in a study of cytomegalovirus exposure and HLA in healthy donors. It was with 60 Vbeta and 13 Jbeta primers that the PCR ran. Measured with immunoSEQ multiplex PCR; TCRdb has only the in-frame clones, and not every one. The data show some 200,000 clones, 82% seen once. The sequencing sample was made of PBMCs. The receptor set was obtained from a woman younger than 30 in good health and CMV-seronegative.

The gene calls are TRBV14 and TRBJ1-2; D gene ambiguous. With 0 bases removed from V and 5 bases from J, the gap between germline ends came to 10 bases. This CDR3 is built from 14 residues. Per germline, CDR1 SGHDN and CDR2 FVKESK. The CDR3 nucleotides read TGTGCCAGCAGCCAAGATAGGACTGCTTATGGCTACACCTTC. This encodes CASSQDRTAYGYTF.

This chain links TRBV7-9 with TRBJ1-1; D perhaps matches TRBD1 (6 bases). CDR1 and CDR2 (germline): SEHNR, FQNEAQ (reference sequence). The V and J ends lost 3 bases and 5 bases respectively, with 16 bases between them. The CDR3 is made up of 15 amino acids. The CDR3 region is CASSLPGGGGTEAFF. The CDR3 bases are TGTGCCAGCAGCTTGCCGGGAGGGGGGGGTACTGAAGCTTTCTTT.

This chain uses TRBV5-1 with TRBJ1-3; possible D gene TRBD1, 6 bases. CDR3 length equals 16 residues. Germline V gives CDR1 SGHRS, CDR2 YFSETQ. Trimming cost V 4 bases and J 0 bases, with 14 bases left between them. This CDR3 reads CASSASDSISGNTIYF. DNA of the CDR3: TGCGCCAGCAGCGCCTCGGACAGCATCTCTGGAAACACCATATATTTT.

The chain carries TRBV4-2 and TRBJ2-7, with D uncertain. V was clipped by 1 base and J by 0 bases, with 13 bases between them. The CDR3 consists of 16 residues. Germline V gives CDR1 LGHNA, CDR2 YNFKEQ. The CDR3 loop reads CASSQGQQINSYEQYF. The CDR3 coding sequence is TGTGCCAGCAGCCAAGGGCAACAGATTAACTCCTACGAGCAGTACTTC.

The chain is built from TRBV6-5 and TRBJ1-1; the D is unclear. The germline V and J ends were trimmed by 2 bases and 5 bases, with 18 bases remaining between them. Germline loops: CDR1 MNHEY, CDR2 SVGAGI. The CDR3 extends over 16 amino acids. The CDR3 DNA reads TGTGCCAGCAGTTACAGCCCGGGTGCCACGGTTACTGAAGCTTTCTTT. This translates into CASSYSPGATVTEAFF.

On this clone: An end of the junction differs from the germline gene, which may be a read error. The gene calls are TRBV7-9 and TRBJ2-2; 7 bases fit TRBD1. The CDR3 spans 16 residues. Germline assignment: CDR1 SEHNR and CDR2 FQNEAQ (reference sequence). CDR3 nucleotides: TGTTCCAGCAGCTTCATGGACAGGACCAACACCGGGGAGCTGTTTTTT. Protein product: CSSSFMDRTNTGELFF. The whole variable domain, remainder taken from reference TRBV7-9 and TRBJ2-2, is DTGVSQNPRHKITKRGQNVTFRCDPISEHNRLYWYRQTLGQGPEFLTYFQNEAQLEKSRLLSDRFSAERPKGSFSTLEIQRTEQGDSAMYLCSSSFMDRTNTGELFFGEGSRLTVL.

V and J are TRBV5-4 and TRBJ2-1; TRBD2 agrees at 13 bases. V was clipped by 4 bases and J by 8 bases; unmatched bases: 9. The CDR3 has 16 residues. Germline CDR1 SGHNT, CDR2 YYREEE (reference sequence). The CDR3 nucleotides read TGTGCCAGCAGCCTCGGACTAGCGGGGGTGGGTTATGAGCAGTTCTTC. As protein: CASSLGLAGVGYEQFF.

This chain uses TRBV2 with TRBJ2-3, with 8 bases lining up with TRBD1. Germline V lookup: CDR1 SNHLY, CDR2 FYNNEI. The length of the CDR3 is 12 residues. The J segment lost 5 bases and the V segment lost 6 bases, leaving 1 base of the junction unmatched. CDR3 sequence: CASRDREDTQYF. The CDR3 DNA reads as TGTGCCAGCAGGGACAGGGAAGATACGCAGTATTTT.

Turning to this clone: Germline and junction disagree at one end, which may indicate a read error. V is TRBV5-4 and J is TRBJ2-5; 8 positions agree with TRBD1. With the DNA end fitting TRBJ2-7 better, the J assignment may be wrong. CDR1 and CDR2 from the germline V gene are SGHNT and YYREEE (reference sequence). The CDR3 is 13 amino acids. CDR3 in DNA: TGTGCCAGCAGGGGACAGGACTCCCACGAGCAGTACTTC. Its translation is CASRGQDSHEQYF.

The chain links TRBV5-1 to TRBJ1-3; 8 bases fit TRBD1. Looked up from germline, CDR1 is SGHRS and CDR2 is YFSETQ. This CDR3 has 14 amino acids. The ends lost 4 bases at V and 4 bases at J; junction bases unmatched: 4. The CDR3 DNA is TGCGCCAGCAGCCACGGGACAGGAGGAAACACCATATATTTT. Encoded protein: CASSHGTGGNTIYF.

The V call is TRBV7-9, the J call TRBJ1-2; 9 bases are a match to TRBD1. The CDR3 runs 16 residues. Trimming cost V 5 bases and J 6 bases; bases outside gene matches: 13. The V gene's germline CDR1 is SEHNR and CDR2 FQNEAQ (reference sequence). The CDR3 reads CASSPDWDRENDGYTF. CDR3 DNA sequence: TGTGCCAGCAGCCCCGATTGGGACAGGGAAAATGATGGCTACACCTTC.

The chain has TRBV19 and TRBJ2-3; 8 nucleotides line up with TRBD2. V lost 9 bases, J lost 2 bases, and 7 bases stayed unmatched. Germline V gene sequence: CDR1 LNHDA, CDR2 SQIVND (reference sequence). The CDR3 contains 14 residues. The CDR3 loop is CASRLAGHTDTQYF. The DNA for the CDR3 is TGTGCCAGCCGGCTAGCGGGCCACACAGATACGCAGTATTTT.

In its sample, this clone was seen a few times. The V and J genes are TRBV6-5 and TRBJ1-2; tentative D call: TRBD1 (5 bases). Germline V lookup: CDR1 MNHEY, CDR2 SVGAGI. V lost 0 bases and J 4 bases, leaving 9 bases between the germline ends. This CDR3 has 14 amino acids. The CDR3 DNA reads TGTGCCAGCAGTTACTCCAGGGCCGGCTATGGCTACACCTTC. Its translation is CASSYSRAGYGYTF.

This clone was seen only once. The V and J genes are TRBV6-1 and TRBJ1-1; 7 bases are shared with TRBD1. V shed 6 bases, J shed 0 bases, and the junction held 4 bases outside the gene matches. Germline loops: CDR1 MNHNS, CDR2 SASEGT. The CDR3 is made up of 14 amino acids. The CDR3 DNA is TGTGCCAGCAGCCAGACAGGGATGAACACTGAAGCTTTCTTT. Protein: CASSQTGMNTEAFF.